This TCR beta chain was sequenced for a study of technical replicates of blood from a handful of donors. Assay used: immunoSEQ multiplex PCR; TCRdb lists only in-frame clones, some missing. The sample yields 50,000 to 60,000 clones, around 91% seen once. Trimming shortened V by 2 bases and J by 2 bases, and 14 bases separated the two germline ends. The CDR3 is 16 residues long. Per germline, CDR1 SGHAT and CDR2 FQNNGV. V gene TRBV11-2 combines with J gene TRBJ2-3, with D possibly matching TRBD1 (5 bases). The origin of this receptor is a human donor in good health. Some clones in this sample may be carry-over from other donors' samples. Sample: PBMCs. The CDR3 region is CASSLMAGMDTDTQYF. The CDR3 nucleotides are TGTGCCAGCAGCTTAATGGCAGGGATGGACACAGATACGCAGTATTTT.